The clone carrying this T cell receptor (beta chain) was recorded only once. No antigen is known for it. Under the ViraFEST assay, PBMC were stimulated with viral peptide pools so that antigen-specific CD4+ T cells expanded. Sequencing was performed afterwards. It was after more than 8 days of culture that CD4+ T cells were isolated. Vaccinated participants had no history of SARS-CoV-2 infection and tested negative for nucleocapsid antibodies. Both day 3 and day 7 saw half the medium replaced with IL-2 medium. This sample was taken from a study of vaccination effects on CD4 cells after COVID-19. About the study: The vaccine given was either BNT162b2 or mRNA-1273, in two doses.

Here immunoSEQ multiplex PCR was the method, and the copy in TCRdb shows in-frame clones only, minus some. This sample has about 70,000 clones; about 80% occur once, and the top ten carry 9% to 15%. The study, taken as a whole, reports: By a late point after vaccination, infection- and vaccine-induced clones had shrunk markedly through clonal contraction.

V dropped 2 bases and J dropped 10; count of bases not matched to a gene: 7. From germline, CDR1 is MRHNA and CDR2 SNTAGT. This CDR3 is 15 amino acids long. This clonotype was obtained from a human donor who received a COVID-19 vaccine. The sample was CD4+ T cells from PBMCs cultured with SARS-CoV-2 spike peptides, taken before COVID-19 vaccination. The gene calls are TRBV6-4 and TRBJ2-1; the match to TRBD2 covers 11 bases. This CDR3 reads CASSDTSGGLREQFF. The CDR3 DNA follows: TGTGCCAGCAGTGACACTAGCGGGGGCCTAAGAGAGCAGTTCTTC.